Below, 27 T cell receptor beta chains from the same sample are listed, as sequenced in a study of a mutant IDH1 vaccine in newly diagnosed glioma. Repertoires were generated with immunoSEQ multiplex PCR, while TCRdb's copy carries only in-frame clones and drops some. The table lists 30,000 to 45,000 clones, roughly 80% of them singletons, with more than 12% in the top ten. Stated time point: week 11, during vaccination. All doses held 300 ug of mutant IDH1 20-mer peptide, with topical imiquimod. Their antigens remain unidentified. Sequenced here: peripheral blood mononuclear cells (PBMCs), sampled from a glioma patient whose treatment included an IDH1 peptide vaccine. These receptors were collected from a woman aged 30 to 39 with glioma. Some clones in this sample may be carry-over from other donors' samples.

The V gene is TRBV5-5, the J gene TRBJ1-2; 8 nucleotides match TRBD1. J lost 3 bases, V lost 0 bases, and 7 bases had no gene match. The CDR3 is 16 amino acids. Germline lookup yields CDR1 SGHKS and CDR2 YYEKEE (reference sequence). In DNA, the CDR3 is TGTGCCAGCAGCTTGGCCCCTCGGACAGGGCACTATGGCTACACCTTC. It is translated as CASSLAPRTGHYGYTF.

The V call is TRBV4-1, the J call TRBJ2-7, with D perhaps matching TRBD2 (6 bases). The CDR3 has 14 amino acids. Looked up from germline, CDR1 is MGHRA and CDR2 is YSYEKL. V was pared by 2 bases and J by 4 bases, with 12 bases between. The CDR3 bases are TGCGCCAGCAGCCAACCCCATGGAGGGTACGAGCAGTACTTC. Amino acid sequence: CASSQPHGGYEQYF.

This sequence joins TRBV29-1 and TRBJ1-2; D not certain. Trimming removed 3 bases from V and 3 bases from J, with 8 bases in between. Germline CDR1 reads SQVTM; CDR2 reads ANQGSEA. This CDR3 has 12 residues. This CDR3 is CSVDAGHYGYTF. DNA for the CDR3: TGCAGCGTTGACGCTGGCCACTATGGCTACACCTTC.

The chain employs TRBV30 and TRBJ1-1, with D possibly matching TRBD1 (5 bases). The CDR3 totals 14 residues. The V and J ends lost 3 bases and 4 bases respectively, with 15 bases between them. Germline CDR1 GTSNPN, CDR2 SVGIG (reference sequence). In nucleotides, the CDR3 is TGTGCCTGGAGCCTGGGGGGTCGGCTCACTGAAGCTTTCTTT. Amino acid sequence: CAWSLGGRLTEAFF.

In DNA, the CDR3 is TGTGCCACCAGCAAGAACATCGGGTCAGCGGAGACCCAGTACTTC. Its translation: CATSKNIGSAETQYF. The chain is built from TRBV15 and TRBJ2-5, with D unresolved. The V end lost 4 bases, the J end lost 5 bases, and 17 bases lay between the germline ends. Germline CDR1 and CDR2: LNHNV and YYDKDF (reference sequence). The CDR3 spans 15 residues.

The rearrangement links TRBV10-2 to TRBJ1-2, with D hard to call. The CDR3 contains 12 residues. V shed 4 bases and J shed 5 bases, with 8 bases lying between them. In germline, CDR1 is WSHSY, CDR2 SAAADI. The CDR3 bases are TGCGCCAGCAGTGTAACCGATTATGGCTACACCTTC. It is translated as CASSVTDYGYTF.

This clone has only a few counts. This chain links TRBV4-2 with TRBJ1-5; D remains ambiguous. Germline loops: CDR1 LGHNA, CDR2 YNFKEQ. V lost 0 bases and J lost 6, with 6 bases in between. This CDR3 is built from 13 residues. The CDR3 coding sequence is TGTGCCAGCAGCCAAGAAGTGGGTCAGCCCCAGCATTTT. Protein sequence: CASSQEVGQPQHF.

V and J are TRBV27 and TRBJ1-5; TRBD1 matches at 12 bases. V dropped 3 bases and J dropped 2; count of bases not matched to a gene: 8. Per the germline V gene, CDR1 is MNHEY and CDR2 is SMNVEV (reference sequence). The length of the CDR3 is 18 residues. The CDR3 DNA follows: TGTGCCAGCAGTTTGGCCGGGACAGGGGGCATCGGCAATCAGCCCCAGCATTTT. This encodes CASSLAGTGGIGNQPQHF.

The chain carries TRBV2 and TRBJ1-2; D might be TRBD1 (6 bases). The V end lost 8 bases, the J end lost 3 bases, and 22 bases lay between the germline ends. CDR1 is SNHLY, CDR2 FYNNEI, per germline. The CDR3 has 16 amino acids. Here the CDR3 reads CASLGGETGRDYGYTF. The CDR3, as DNA: TGTGCCAGCCTTGGGGGAGAGACAGGTAGAGACTATGGCTACACCTTC.

This chain connects TRBV30 to TRBJ2-3; 9 nucleotides agree with TRBD2. In germline, CDR1 is GTSNPN, CDR2 SVGIG (reference sequence). The CDR3 is 16 residues long. The V gene end was trimmed by 1 base and the J gene end by 0 bases; junction bases not matched to a gene: 5. The CDR3 sequence: CAWSGGTSGSTDTQYF. The CDR3 DNA follows: TGTGCCTGGAGTGGTGGAACTAGCGGGAGCACAGATACGCAGTATTTT.

J is TRBJ1-3 and V is TRBV4-2; D call uncertain. CDR1 is LGHNA, CDR2 YNFKEQ, per germline. V was clipped by 1 base and J by 0 bases, with 10 bases between them. CDR3 length: 16 amino acids. The CDR3 DNA reads TGTGCCAGCAGCCAAGGGAGGGTCGCCTCTGGAAACACCATATATTTT. This sequence encodes CASSQGRVASGNTIYF.

The table lists this clone with a few counts. This chain joins TRBV4-1 and TRBJ2-1; the match to TRBD2 covers 11 bases. V was clipped by 0 bases and J by 9 bases; unmatched bases: 7. The V gene's germline CDR1 is MGHRA and CDR2 YSYEKL. The CDR3 contains 16 residues. This CDR3 is CASSQDLASGRTEQFF. DNA for the CDR3: TGCGCCAGCAGCCAAGATCTGGCTAGCGGGAGGACTGAGCAGTTCTTC.

A few counts support this clone. The rearrangement uses TRBV7-2 and TRBJ1-5; unclear D gene. V dropped 1 base and J dropped 0 bases, with 10 bases sitting between them. CDR3 size: 16 residues. Germline assignment: CDR1 SGHTA and CDR2 FQGNSA. The CDR3 loop is CASSLGGRNSNQPQHF. CDR3 nucleotides: TGTGCCAGCAGCTTAGGCGGCAGGAATAGCAATCAGCCCCAGCATTTT. The complete variable domain, with remaining parts taken from reference TRBV7-2 and TRBJ1-5, reads GAGVSQSPSNKVTEKGKDVELRCDPISGHTALYWYRQSLGQGLEFLIYFQGNSAPDKSGLPSDRFSAERTGGSVSTLTIQRTQQEDSAVYLCASSLGGRNSNQPQHFGDGTRLSIL.

The chain employs TRBV5-4 and TRBJ2-3; TRBD2 might be the D (5 bases). The ends were cut back, 2 bases at V and 4 bases at J, with 14 bases in the middle. The germline V gene has CDR1 SGHNT and CDR2 YYREEE (reference sequence). The CDR3 is made up of 15 amino acids. The CDR3 DNA follows: TGTGCCAGCAGCTTCTCTGACGGAGGAGCAGATACGCAGTATTTT. Translating it yields CASSFSDGGADTQYF. Filled out from reference TRBV5-4 and TRBJ2-3, the complete variable domain reads ETGVTQSPTHLIKTRGQQVTLRCSSQSGHNTVSWYQQALGQGPQFIFQYYREEENGRGNFPPRFSGLQFPNYSSELNVNALELDDSALYLCASSFSDGGADTQYFGPGTRLTVL.

The V and J genes are TRBV7-2 and TRBJ2-2; possible D gene TRBD2, 5 bases. This CDR3 has 13 residues. Trimming left V 4 bases short and J 6 bases short, with 9 bases between. Germline lookup yields CDR1 SGHTA and CDR2 FQGNSA. The CDR3 region is CASSSSIPGELFF. The DNA of the CDR3 is TGTGCCAGCAGCTCTAGCATTCCCGGGGAGCTGTTTTTT.

The DNA of the CDR3 is TGTGCCAGCAGCCGGACTAGGGGAGCCTACGAGCAGTACTTC. As protein: CASSRTRGAYEQYF. The chain uses TRBV7-2 and TRBJ2-7, with 7 bases lining up with TRBD2. Germline V lookup: CDR1 SGHTA, CDR2 FQGNSA. The V segment lost 5 bases and the J segment 2 bases; nucleotides outside the gene matches: 6. This CDR3 spans 14 amino acids.

The rearrangement links TRBV9 to TRBJ2-6, with a tentative D call TRBD2 (5 bases). The germline V and J ends were trimmed by 5 bases and 0 bases, with 15 bases remaining between them. The CDR3 covers 17 residues. Germline V gene data show CDR1 as SGDLS and CDR2 as YYNGEE. CDR3 DNA: TGTGCCAGCAGTTGGGAGCCCCAACTCTCTGGGGCCAACGTCCTGACTTTC. It codes for CASSWEPQLSGANVLTF. The whole variable domain, filled in from reference TRBV9 and TRBJ2-6, reads DSGVTQTPKHLITATGQRVTLRCSPRSGDLSVYWYQQSLDQGLQFLIQYYNGEERAKGNILERFSAQQFPDLHSELNLSSLELGDSALYFCASSWEPQLSGANVLTFGAGSRLTVL.

For this clone: One end of the junction does not line up with germline, which may come from a read error. The rearrangement uses TRBV4-1 and TRBJ1-1, with D uncertain. The germline gives CDR1 MGHRA, CDR2 YSYEKL. The CDR3 has 13 amino acids. CDR3 DNA: TGCGCCAGCAGCAAAGAGGAGTACTCTGAAGCTTTCTTT. This codes for CASSKEEYSEAFF.

The chain joins TRBV5-6 to TRBJ2-3; TRBD1 agrees at 7 bases. V lost 0 bases and J lost 6; bases outside the gene matches: 4. Germline V gives CDR1 SGHDT, CDR2 YYEEEE. CDR3 length equals 14 residues. CDR3 nucleotides: TGTGCCAGCAGCTTGGCCGGGACAGTGGATACGCAGTATTTT. Its translation: CASSLAGTVDTQYF.

The chain has TRBV19 and TRBJ1-1; TRBD1 aligns across 9 bases. The V gene's germline CDR1 is LNHDA and CDR2 SQIVND (reference sequence). Losses at the gene ends were 5 bases for V and 9 bases for J; bases not matched to a gene: 13. This CDR3 has 15 residues. CDR3 sequence (DNA): TGTGCCAGTAGTGCTGGGCGGGGACAGGGAGAAAAAGCTTTCTTT. Encoded protein: CASSAGRGQGEKAFF.

The J gene is TRBJ1-1, the V gene TRBV5-6; D unresolved. The CDR3 covers 12 residues. V lost 3 bases to trimming and J lost 7 bases, with 10 bases between them. The germline gives CDR1 SGHDT, CDR2 YYEEEE. The CDR3 is CASSSGKLEAFF. CDR3 sequence (DNA): TGTGCCAGCAGCTCCGGGAAGCTTGAAGCTTTCTTT.

The rearrangement links TRBV2 to TRBJ2-1; D possibly uses TRBD1 or TRBD2 (5 bases each). The CDR3 totals 13 residues. The V and J ends lost 1 base and 10 bases respectively, with 11 bases between them. Germline lookup yields CDR1 SNHLY and CDR2 FYNNEI. The CDR3: CASSEDGGQEQFF. The CDR3 region has the DNA TGTGCCAGCAGTGAAGATGGGGGTCAGGAGCAGTTCTTC.

This chain links TRBV29-1 with TRBJ2-3; 9 bases match TRBD2. CDR3 length: 13 residues. J lost 7 bases, V lost 4 bases, and 6 bases had no gene match. Germline assignment: CDR1 SQVTM and CDR2 ANQGSEA. CDR3 region: CSVGDSGRNTQYF. The CDR3 DNA reads as TGCAGCGTTGGTGATAGCGGGAGAAATACGCAGTATTTT.

This chain joins TRBV15 and TRBJ2-1; tentatively, D is TRBD2 (6 bases). V was pared by 5 bases and J by 5 bases, with 10 bases between. CDR3 length: 13 amino acids. Germline-derived CDR1 and CDR2 are LNHNV and YYDKDF (reference sequence). CDR3 residues: CATSPGLDNEQFF. In DNA, the CDR3 is TGTGCCACCAGCCCGGGACTCGACAATGAGCAGTTCTTC.

The V gene is TRBV5-1, the J gene TRBJ1-2; maybe TRBD1 (6 bases). The length of the CDR3 is 15 residues. Deletions cut 0 bases from V and 0 bases from J, with 9 bases between. The germline CDR1 and CDR2 sequences are SGHRS and YFSETQ. CDR3 in amino acids: CASSLGDTPNYGYTF. The CDR3 DNA is TGCGCCAGCAGCTTGGGGGACACCCCTAACTATGGCTACACCTTC.

J is TRBJ1-1 and V is TRBV5-1; 9 positions match TRBD1. The CDR3 consists of 15 residues. The germline CDR1 and CDR2 sequences are SGHRS and YFSETQ. V trimming: 4 bases; J trimming: 0 bases; junction bases outside the gene matches: 4. The CDR3 protein is CASSLRTGVNTEAFF. The CDR3 nucleotides read TGCGCCAGCAGCCTCCGGACAGGGGTGAACACTGAAGCTTTCTTT.

V usage is TRBV7-9 and J usage is TRBJ2-7; the D gene is possibly TRBD1 (6 bases). V dropped 5 bases and J dropped 0 bases, with 11 bases sitting between them. CDR1 and CDR2 (germline): SEHNR, FQNEAQ (reference sequence). The CDR3 contains 14 residues. CDR3 sequence reads: CASSPRGVSYEQYF. The CDR3 nucleotides read TGTGCCAGCAGCCCCAGGGGTGTCTCCTACGAGCAGTACTTC. Together with reference TRBV7-9 and TRBJ2-7, the CDR3 gives the full variable domain: DTGVSQNPRHKITKRGQNVTFRCDPISEHNRLYWYRQTLGQGPEFLTYFQNEAQLEKSRLLSDRFSAERPKGSFSTLEIQRTEQGDSAMYLCASSPRGVSYEQYFGPGTRLTVT.